A selection of T cell receptor beta chains follows, all from one sample in a study of cytomegalovirus exposure and HLA in healthy donors. Profiling relied on immunoSEQ multiplex PCR, and the TCRdb table lists in-frame clones only, not all of them. The sample lists around 200,000 clones; about 86% were seen once. The sample comprised PBMCs. Receptors originate from a woman aged 25 to 45 in good health and CMV-seronegative. CDR3s include the opening cysteine and the closing phenylalanine or tryptophan. D genes are given only for firm matches. The size field is filled for only some rows; it gives once, few, many or a size class.

J gene,V gene,clone size,D gene,CDR3 DNA,CDR3 protein
TRBJ1-5,TRBV7-9,-,TRBD1,TGTGCCAGCAGCTTAGCTAAAGGGACAGGGGGACCAAATCAGCCCCAGCATTTT,CASSLAKGTGGPNQPQHF
TRBJ2-5,TRBV11-1,-,TRBD2,TGTGCCAGCAGCTTGCTGTCTAGCGGGGGGTACCAAGAGACCCAGTACTTC,CASSLLSSGGYQETQYF
TRBJ2-1,TRBV7-6,-,TRBD2,TGTGCCAGCAGCTTAGGTAGCGGGATGTCCTACAATGAGCAGTTCTTC,CASSLGSGMSYNEQFF
TRBJ2-3,TRBV5-1,-,-,TGCGCCAGCAGCTCTGCAGGACAGCCAGATACGCAGTATTTT,CASSSAGQPDTQYF
TRBJ2-6,TRBV9,once,-,TGTGCCAGCAGCGGAGCTTGGGACATGGTCCCTGGGGCCAACGTCCTGACTTTC,CASSGAWDMVPGANVLTF
TRBJ2-5,TRBV29-1,-,TRBD1,TGCAGCGTTGTGGGGACAGGGGGCGATTTTGGGACCCAGTACTTC,CSVVGTGGDFGTQYF
TRBJ1-4,TRBV6-1,-,TRBD1,TGTGCCAGCGACAGGGGCGAAAATGAAAAACTGTTTTTT,CASDRGENEKLFF
TRBJ2-5,TRBV11-1,-,-,TGTGCCAGCAGCTTAGCGCTGGGGGCCGGTGAGACCCAGTACTTC,CASSLALGAGETQYF
TRBJ2-1,TRBV7-9,-,-,TGTGCCAGCAGCTTAGGGACAGTTAACAATGAGCAGTTCTTC,CASSLGTVNNEQFF
TRBJ2-3,TRBV7-3,-,-,TGTGCCAGCAGCTCGGGCAGGGCCACAGATACGCAGTATTTT,CASSSGRATDTQYF
TRBJ1-1,TRBV7-3,-,-,TGTGCCAGCAGCTTCCAGGAGAACACTGAAGCTTTCTTT,CASSFQENTEAFF
TRBJ2-1,TRBV4-1,-,-,TGCGCCAGCAGCCACGCCGGGGGACTCCCCGAGAGAGAGCAGTTCTTC,CASSHAGGLPEREQFF
TRBJ1-1,TRBV30,once,-,TGTGCCTGGAGTGGTCAGATGAACACTGAAGCTTTCTTT,CAWSGQMNTEAFF
TRBJ2-2,TRBV5-4,few,TRBD2,TGTGCCAGCAGCTTTCGACTAGCGGGAGTCACCGGGGAGCTGTTTTTT,CASSFRLAGVTGELFF
TRBJ2-5,TRBV6-1,once,TRBD2,TGTGCCAGCGGAGGGCTAGCGGTGTACCAAGAGACCCAGTACTTC,CASGGLAVYQETQYF
TRBJ2-7,TRBV5-6,-,TRBD1,TGTGCCAGCAGCCCACCAAGACAGGGTCAACGCGAGCAGTACTTC,CASSPPRQGQREQYF